The 18 T cell receptor beta chains listed next were all sequenced from one sample in a study of control samples from healthy donors and cancer patients. Repertoires were generated with immunoSEQ multiplex PCR, while TCRdb's copy carries only in-frame clones and drops some. The repertoire holds approximately 130,000 clones, with 89% as singletons. Sequencing was carried out using blood. These receptors were collected from a man between 50 and 59 years old in good health.

The chain joins TRBV2 to TRBJ1-5; D call uncertain. The germline gives CDR1 SNHLY, CDR2 FYNNEI. V lost 4 bases and J lost 0, with 16 bases in between. There are 17 residues in the CDR3. CDR3 residues: CASSAEPRQYSNQPQHF. DNA of the CDR3: TGTGCCAGCAGTGCGGAACCCAGGCAGTATAGCAATCAGCCCCAGCATTTT.

The genes are TRBV30 and TRBJ2-7; D is undetermined. Germline CDR1 reads GTSNPN; CDR2 reads SVGIG (reference sequence). Trimming took off 2 bases at V and 3 bases at J, with 8 bases between the two ends. This CDR3 comprises 12 residues. This CDR3 is CAWSKGRYEQYF. CDR3 nucleotide sequence: TGTGCCTGGAGTAAAGGCCGCTACGAGCAGTACTTC. Complete variable domain (other parts from reference TRBV30 and TRBJ2-7): SQTIHQWPATLVQPVGSPLSLECTVEGTSNPNLYWYRQAAGRGLQLLFYSVGIGQISSEVPQNLSASRPQDRQFILSSKKLLLSDSGFYLCAWSKGRYEQYFGPGTRLTVT.

The genes are TRBV6-5 and TRBJ1-3, with TRBD1 matching over 8 bases. There are 13 residues in the CDR3. Germline CDR1 and CDR2: MNHEY and SVGAGI. V lost 11 bases and J lost 2; bases outside the gene matches: 5. This CDR3 reads CALRTGTGNTIYF. The CDR3 DNA reads as TGTGCCTTACGGACAGGGACTGGAAACACCATATATTTT.

This clone was detected once. The rearrangement links TRBV18 to TRBJ2-7, with TRBD2 identical over 7 bases. V dropped 3 bases and J dropped 3; count of bases not matched to a gene: 5. The CDR3 is 14 amino acids. Germline assignment: CDR1 KGHSH and CDR2 LQKENI. The DNA for the CDR3 is TGTGCCAGCTCACCCCCTGGGAGGGTCTACGAGCAGTACTTC. Translation: CASSPPGRVYEQYF.

The chain recombines TRBV19 with TRBJ1-6; D is unclear. Looked up from germline, CDR1 is LNHDA and CDR2 is SQIVND (reference sequence). The CDR3 sequence is 12 residues long. Trimming stripped 10 bases from V and 3 bases from J, with 7 bases between. The CDR3, as DNA: TGTGCCACCGCAAACTATAATTCACCCCTCCACTTT. Its protein product is CATANYNSPLHF.

The chain is built from TRBV15 and TRBJ2-7; TRBD1 or TRBD2 may be the D gene (5 bases each). Trimming pared 0 bases from V and 7 bases from J, leaving 10 bases between. The germline gives CDR1 LNHNV, CDR2 YYDKDF (reference sequence). CDR3 length: 13 residues. Written as DNA, the CDR3 is TGTGCCACCAGCAGAGATAGGGGAGATGAGCAGTACTTC. It encodes CATSRDRGDEQYF.

J is TRBJ2-3 and V is TRBV2, with D perhaps assigned TRBD1 or TRBD2 (5 bases each). The CDR3 spans 17 residues. Trimming pared 7 bases from V and 2 bases from J, leaving 22 bases between. Germline assignment: CDR1 SNHLY and CDR2 FYNNEI. CDR3 bases: TGTGCCAGCACTACCGGGACGTCCCGACCATTCACAGATACGCAGTATTTT. Its translation is CASTTGTSRPFTDTQYF.

This chain joins TRBV29-1 and TRBJ1-4, with TRBD1 as a possible D gene (5 bases). V was clipped by 4 bases and J by 6 bases, with 15 bases between them. Germline V gene data show CDR1 as SQVTM and CDR2 as ANQGSEA. There are 14 residues in the CDR3. CDR3 nucleotides: TGCAGCGTTGCGTGGGGGTATAAAGATGAAAAACTGTTTTTT. Residues: CSVAWGYKDEKLFF.

The chain has TRBV28 and TRBJ1-5; no definite D call. The V gene's germline CDR1 is MDHEN and CDR2 SYDVKM. Trimming took off 7 bases at V and 4 bases at J, with 11 bases between the two ends. The CDR3 totals 13 residues. CDR3 loop: CASISVPNQPQHF. The CDR3 coding sequence is TGTGCCAGCATCTCCGTTCCGAATCAGCCCCAGCATTTT.

The J gene is TRBJ2-7, the V gene TRBV6-4; no clear D gene. Trimming shortened V by 7 bases and J by 5 bases, and 18 bases separated the two germline ends. CDR1 and CDR2 (germline): MRHNA, SNTAGT. This CDR3 is built from 14 residues. The CDR3 coding sequence is TGTGCCAGCACCCGATTCTACTGGGCCGACGAGCAGTACTTC. As protein: CASTRFYWADEQYF.

The chain uses TRBV12-3 or TRBV12-4 and TRBJ2-6; D is unclear. This CDR3 region has 12 residues. V was shortened by 3 bases and J by 6 bases, with 3 bases between the two germline ends. CDR3 residues: CASSFAANVLTF. The CDR3 nucleotides are TGTGCCAGCAGTTTTGCGGCCAACGTCCTGACTTTC.

The chain is built from TRBV5-1 and TRBJ1-1; tentative D call: TRBD1 (5 bases). V gave up 0 bases and J gave up 4 bases, with 10 bases separating them. CDR1 is SGHRS, CDR2 YFSETQ, per germline. CDR3 length equals 14 residues. DNA of the CDR3: TGCGCCAGCAGCTTGGTGGGAGGGGCCACTGAAGCTTTCTTT. Residues: CASSLVGGATEAFF.

The rearrangement uses TRBV27 and TRBJ1-2, with TRBD1 identical over 7 bases. This CDR3 spans 15 amino acids. Germline CDR1 reads MNHEY; CDR2 reads SMNVEV (reference sequence). V lost 6 bases, J lost 4 bases, and 11 bases stayed unmatched. The CDR3 region is CASRVNRGSSYGYTF. The CDR3 coding sequence is TGTGCCAGCAGGGTAAACAGGGGATCCTCCTATGGCTACACCTTC.

The chain is built from TRBV19 and TRBJ1-6; D uncertain. The CDR3 length is 14 residues. CDR1 is LNHDA and CDR2 is SQIVND in the germline V gene (reference sequence). Trimming took 6 bases from V and 7 from J, leaving 13 bases between them. CDR3 nucleotides: TGTGCCAGTAGCTGGGGAATAAGGAATTCACCCCTCCACTTT. Translated, it gives CASSWGIRNSPLHF.

The chain is built from TRBV11-1 and TRBJ2-1; a possible D gene is TRBD1 (6 bases). V lost 2 bases to trimming and J lost 6 bases, with 14 bases between them. Germline V CDR1 and CDR2: SGHAT, FQDESV (reference sequence). This CDR3 has 15 amino acids. Here the CDR3 reads CASSLRRRGGNEQFF. In DNA form, the CDR3 reads TGTGCCAGCAGCTTACGGAGGAGAGGGGGCAATGAGCAGTTCTTC.

This sequence joins TRBV5-5 and TRBJ2-1; 7 nucleotides line up with TRBD1. J gave up 6 bases and V 1 base, and 1 base lay outside the gene matches. Germline V CDR1 and CDR2: SGHKS, YYEKEE (reference sequence). This CDR3 is built from 13 residues. The CDR3 here is CASSLTGVNEQFF. Here the CDR3 DNA reads TGTGCCAGCAGCTTGACAGGGGTCAATGAGCAGTTCTTC.

The rearrangement links TRBV3-1 (or the pseudogene TRBV3-2) to TRBJ1-4; D is unclear. V shed 7 bases and J shed 3 bases, with 21 bases lying between them. This CDR3 contains 17 residues. The germline CDR1 and CDR2 sequences are LGHDT and YNNKEL (reference sequence). The CDR3 coding sequence is TGTGCCAGCAATCTCAGAGGCGGCGGGCACCCTAATGAAAAACTGTTTTTT. This gives the protein CASNLRGGGHPNEKLFF.

The chain combines TRBV6-6 with TRBJ1-5; possibly TRBD1 for D (6 bases). V dropped 4 bases and J dropped 6 bases, with 13 bases sitting between them. Germline V gives CDR1 MNHNY, CDR2 SVGAGI (reference sequence). This CDR3 is built from 14 residues. The CDR3 coding sequence is TGTGCCAGCAGTTCGGCAGGGGAGGTTCAGCCCCAGCATTTT. Translated: CASSSAGEVQPQHF.